The following is a T cell receptor beta chain sequence with its context. The sample belongs to a study of T-cell memory formation after mild COVID-19. One entry per CDR3 protein results from TCRdb running MiXCR on the 5' RACE reads. The data hold about 290,000 distinct CDR3 sequences, with approximately 18% observed a single time. Germline V gives CDR1 LGHNA, CDR2 YSLEER. With 3 bases removed from V and 7 bases from J, the gap between germline ends came to 12 bases. The CDR3 contains 14 residues. This clonotype originated in a young man who had mild COVID-19 (a few samples of this study predate the infection). Cell type and time point are not known. Sequencing input: PBMCs or a T cell subset sorted from them (not recorded which). The genes are TRBV4-3 and TRBJ2-2; no firm D call. CDR3 coding DNA: TGCGCCAGCAGCCAGGCCGAGTGGGGCGGGGAGCTGTTTTTT. It encodes CASSQAEWGGELFF.